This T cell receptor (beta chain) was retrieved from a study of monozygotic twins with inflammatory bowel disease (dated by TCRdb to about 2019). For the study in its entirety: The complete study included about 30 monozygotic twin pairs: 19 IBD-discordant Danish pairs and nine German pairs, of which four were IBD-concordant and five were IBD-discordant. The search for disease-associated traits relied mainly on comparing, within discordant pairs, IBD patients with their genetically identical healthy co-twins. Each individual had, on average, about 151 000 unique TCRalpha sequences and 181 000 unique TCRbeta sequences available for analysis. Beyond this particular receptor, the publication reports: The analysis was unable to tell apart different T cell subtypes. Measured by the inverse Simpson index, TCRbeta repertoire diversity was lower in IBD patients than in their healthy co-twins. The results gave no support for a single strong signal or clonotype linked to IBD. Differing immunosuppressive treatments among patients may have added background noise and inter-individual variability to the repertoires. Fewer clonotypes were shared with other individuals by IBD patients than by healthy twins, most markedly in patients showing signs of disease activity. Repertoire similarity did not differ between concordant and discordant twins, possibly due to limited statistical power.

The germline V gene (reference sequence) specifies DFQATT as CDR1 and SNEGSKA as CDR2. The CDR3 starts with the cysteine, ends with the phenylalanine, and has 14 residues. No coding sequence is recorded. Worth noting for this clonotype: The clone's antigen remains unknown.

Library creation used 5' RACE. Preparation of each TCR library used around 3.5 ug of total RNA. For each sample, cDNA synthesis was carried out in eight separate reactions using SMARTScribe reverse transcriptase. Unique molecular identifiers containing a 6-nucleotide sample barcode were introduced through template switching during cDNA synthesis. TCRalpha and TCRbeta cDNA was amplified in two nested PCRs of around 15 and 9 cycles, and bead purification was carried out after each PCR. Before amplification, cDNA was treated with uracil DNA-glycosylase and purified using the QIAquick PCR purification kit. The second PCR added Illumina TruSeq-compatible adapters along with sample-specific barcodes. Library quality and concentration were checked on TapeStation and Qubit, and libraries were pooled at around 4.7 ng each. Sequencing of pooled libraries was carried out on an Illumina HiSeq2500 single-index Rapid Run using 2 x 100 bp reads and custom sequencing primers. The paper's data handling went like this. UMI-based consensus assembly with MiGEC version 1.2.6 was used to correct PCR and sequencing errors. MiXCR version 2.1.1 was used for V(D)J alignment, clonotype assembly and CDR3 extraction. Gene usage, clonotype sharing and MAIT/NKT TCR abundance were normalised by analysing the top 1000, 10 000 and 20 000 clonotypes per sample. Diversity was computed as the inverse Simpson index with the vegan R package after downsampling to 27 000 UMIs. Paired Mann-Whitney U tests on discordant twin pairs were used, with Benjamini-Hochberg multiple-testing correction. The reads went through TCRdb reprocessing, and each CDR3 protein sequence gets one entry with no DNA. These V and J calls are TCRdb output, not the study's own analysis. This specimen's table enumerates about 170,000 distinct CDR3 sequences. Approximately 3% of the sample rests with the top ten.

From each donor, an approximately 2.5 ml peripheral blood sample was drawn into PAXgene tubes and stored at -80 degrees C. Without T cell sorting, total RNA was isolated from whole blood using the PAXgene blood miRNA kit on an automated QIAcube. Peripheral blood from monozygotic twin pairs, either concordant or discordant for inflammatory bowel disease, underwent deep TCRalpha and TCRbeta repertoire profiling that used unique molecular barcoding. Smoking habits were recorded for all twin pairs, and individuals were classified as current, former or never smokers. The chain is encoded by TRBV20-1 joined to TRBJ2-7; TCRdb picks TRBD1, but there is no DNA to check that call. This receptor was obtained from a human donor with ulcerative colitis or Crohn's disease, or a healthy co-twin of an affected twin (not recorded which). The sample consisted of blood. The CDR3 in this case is CSATDNRGPYEQYF.